This T cell receptor (beta chain) was captured by sequencing in a study of cytomegalovirus exposure and HLA in healthy donors. Whole-study results and caveats: Of the V segments, some could not be distinguished, including TRBV6-2 and TRBV6-3, and were excluded.

Concerning this clone itself: What it binds is unknown.

The PCR used 60 Vbeta and 13 Jbeta primers. Methods used by the authors: In a later analysis, 70 million to 80 million unique TCR beta chains included roughly 11 million shared by two or more donors. Profiling relied on immunoSEQ multiplex PCR, and the TCRdb table lists in-frame clones only, not all of them. V and J calls and clone size are given by that table; D and trimming were obtained from the DNA. The repertoire consists of around 170,000 clones, with over 70% occurring once and the leading ten covering 3.8%. Trimming at V came to 4 bases and at J to 0 bases, leaving 2 bases not matched to a gene. This CDR3 has 15 amino acids. In germline, CDR1 is SGHVS, CDR2 FQNEAQ.

Sequencing was done on a sample of PBMCs. This rearrangement joins TRBV7-8 to TRBJ2-2, with 7 bases lining up with TRBD2. The TCR originated in a man between 45 and 60 years old in good health and CMV-seronegative. In DNA, the CDR3 is TGTGCCAGCAGCTGGGGGGGTGCGAACACCGGGGAGCTGTTTTTT. Its protein product is CASSWGGANTGELFF. Full variable domain (missing parts from reference TRBV7-8 and TRBJ2-2): GAGVSQSPRYKVAKRGQDVALRCDPISGHVSLFWYQQALGQGPEFLTYFQNEAQLDKSGLPSDRFFAERPEGSVSTLKIQRTQQEDSAVYLCASSWGGANTGELFFGEGSRLTVL.